The 30 T cell receptor beta chains below all came from one sample that was sequenced in a study of T cells in Graves' hyperthyroidism and ophthalmopathy. Amplified TCR beta CDR3 regions derived from RNA transcripts. HTBI primers were used for first-round RT-PCR of the TCR CDR3. TCRdb re-analysed the multiplex PCR reads in MiXCR, keeping a single row per CDR3 protein. This sample yields 300,000 to 350,000 distinct CDR3 sequences, of which about a sixth are seen a single time; 15% to 17% belongs to the top ten. The sample consisted of blood. These receptors were taken from a middle-aged woman with Graves' ophthalmopathy.

The chain carries TRBV20-1 and TRBJ2-5; TRBD2 is a possible D gene (5 bases). Germline lookup yields CDR1 DFQATT and CDR2 SNEGSKA (reference sequence). V lost 5 bases and J 5 bases, leaving 12 bases between the germline ends. The CDR3 covers 12 residues. The CDR3 protein is CSAVVWEETQYF. In DNA, the CDR3 is TGCAGTGCTGTGGTGTGGGAGGAGACCCAGTACTTC.

The chain has TRBV6-5 and TRBJ1-3; TRBD1 might be the D (6 bases). Germline V gene lookup returns CDR1 MNHEY and CDR2 SVGAGI. CDR3 size: 16 residues. V was trimmed by 4 bases and J by 4 bases, leaving 17 bases between them. CDR3 region: CASSLAAGARGNTIYF. CDR3 sequence (DNA): TGTGCCAGCAGTTTAGCGGCGGGGGCGCGGGGAAACACCATATATTTT.

J is TRBJ1-2 and V is TRBV6-1; 9 bases match TRBD1. Germline CDR1 reads MNHNS; CDR2 reads SASEGT. With V trimmed by 5 bases and J by 1 base, 5 bases remained unmatched. The CDR3 has 15 amino acids. The CDR3 DNA is TGTGCCAGCAGTCGCCGGGACAGGGTTAACTATGGCTACACCTTC. Translating it yields CASSRRDRVNYGYTF.

The V gene is TRBV3-1, the J gene TRBJ2-2, with 12 bases identical to TRBD2. Germline V gene sequence: CDR1 LGHDT, CDR2 YNNKEL (reference sequence). With V trimmed by 1 base and J by 5 bases, 14 bases remained unmatched. CDR3 size: 20 residues. The CDR3: CASSQAYWTSGNLRTGELFF. As DNA, the CDR3 is TGTGCCAGCAGCCAAGCTTACTGGACTAGCGGGAATCTTAGGACCGGGGAGCTGTTTTTT.

This clonotype was recorded many times. A much bigger clone sits one base away, suggesting this may be a read error. The genes are TRBV20-1 and TRBJ2-2; 10 bases are a match to TRBD2. Germline V gene lookup returns CDR1 DFQATT and CDR2 SNEGSKA (reference sequence). The CDR3 has 18 residues. Here the CDR3 DNA reads TGCAGTGCTAGAGATCAGGTGTCTAGCGGGAGTGACGCCGGGGAGCTGCTTTTT. Residues: CSARDQVSSGSDAGELLF.

At least ten counts were recorded for this clonotype. The genes are TRBV15 and TRBJ1-2; D not certain. The V end was cut by 1 base, the J end by 6 bases, with 12 bases between. The CDR3 runs to 14 residues. Germline V gives CDR1 LNHNV, CDR2 YYDKDF (reference sequence). Here the CDR3 DNA reads TGTGCCACCAGCAGAGTTATAACCGTTGATGGCTACACCTTC. It translates to CATSRVITVDGYTF. Combining the CDR3 with reference TRBV15 and TRBJ1-2 gives the whole variable domain DAMVIQNPRYQVTQFGKPVTLSCSQTLNHNVMYWYQQKSSQAPKLLFHYYDKDFNNEADTPDNFQSRRPNTSFCFLDIRSPGLGDTAMYLCATSRVITVDGYTFGSGTRLTVV.

This clonotype was detected many times. The chain combines TRBV12-3 or TRBV12-4 with TRBJ2-4; 9 bases match TRBD2. This CDR3 has 16 amino acids. V lost 3 bases to trimming and J lost 6 bases; unmatched junction nucleotides: 9. This CDR3 reads CASSFGIAGDINIQYF. CDR3 bases: TGTGCCAGCAGTTTCGGGATAGCGGGAGATATAAACATTCAGTACTTC.

This chain links TRBV2 with TRBJ2-2; D is uncertain. CDR1 and CDR2 from the germline V gene are SNHLY and FYNNEI. The CDR3 is made up of 14 amino acids. V was trimmed by 8 bases and J by 0 bases, leaving 10 bases between them. The CDR3 DNA sequence: TGTGCCAGCCGGAGACACGCGAACACCGGGGAGCTGTTTTTT. Translating it yields CASRRHANTGELFF.

This clonotype was counted ten times or more. The chain employs TRBV5-6 and TRBJ1-1; D gene unclear. The CDR3 totals 16 residues. With 1 base removed from V and 0 bases from J, the gap between germline ends came to 13 bases. Germline values: CDR1 SGHDT, CDR2 YYEEEE. The CDR3 loop is CASSLKMGALNTEAFF. CDR3 in DNA: TGTGCCAGCAGCTTGAAAATGGGCGCTTTGAACACTGAAGCTTTCTTT.

This clonotype was observed many times. This sequence joins TRBV7-2 and TRBJ2-5, with D maybe TRBD2 (6 bases). The V and J ends lost 5 bases and 2 bases respectively, with 15 bases between them. In germline, CDR1 is SGHTA, CDR2 FQGNSA. This CDR3 spans 15 amino acids. In DNA form, the CDR3 reads TGTGCCAGCAGCCAAGACGGACTAATTCAAGAGACCCAGTACTTC. Translating gives CASSQDGLIQETQYF.

This clonotype was detected ten times or more. The chain has TRBV30 and TRBJ1-5; TRBD1 might be the D (5 bases). The CDR3 spans 16 residues. The V gene lost 0 bases and the J gene lost 5 bases, with 17 bases spanning the gap. Germline V gives CDR1 GTSNPN, CDR2 SVGIG (reference sequence). CDR3 coding DNA: TGTGCCTGGAGTGTACAAGGCAGGGTTACCCATCAGCCCCAGCATTTT. This sequence encodes CAWSVQGRVTHQPQHF. Full variable domain (outside the CDR3, taken from reference TRBV30 and TRBJ1-5): SQTIHQWPATLVQPVGSPLSLECTVEGTSNPNLYWYRQAAGRGLQLLFYSVGIGQISSEVPQNLSASRPQDRQFILSSKKLLLSDSGFYLCAWSVQGRVTHQPQHFGDGTRLSIL.

Many counts were recorded for this clonotype. This chain joins TRBV6-1 and TRBJ2-2; no definite D call. The V end lost 6 bases, the J end lost 1 base, and 9 bases lay between the germline ends. CDR1 and CDR2 from the germline V gene are MNHNS and SASEGT. This CDR3 is 14 amino acids long. This chain's CDR3 is CASSQLGNTGELFF. DNA for the CDR3: TGTGCCAGCAGCCAGCTAGGGAACACCGGGGAGCTGTTTTTT.

This clonotype has at least ten counts. The chain links TRBV6-5 to TRBJ1-5; D is uncertain. Looked up from germline, CDR1 is MNHEY and CDR2 is SVGAGI. The ends were cut back, 6 bases at V and 3 bases at J, with 9 bases in the middle. This CDR3 has 13 residues. The CDR3 loop reads CASRMGPNQPQHF. The CDR3 DNA sequence: TGTGCCAGCAGAATGGGCCCCAATCAGCCCCAGCATTTT.

This clonotype was observed at least ten times. The rearrangement joins TRBV19 to TRBJ1-1; maybe TRBD1 (6 bases). V shed 4 bases and J shed 4 bases, with 13 bases lying between them. The CDR3 contains 14 residues. The germline V gene has CDR1 LNHDA and CDR2 SQIVND (reference sequence). CDR3 region: CASSRVKGVTEAFF. CDR3 DNA sequence: TGTGCCAGTAGTAGGGTGAAGGGGGTCACTGAAGCTTTCTTT. The entire variable domain, with the rest obtained from reference TRBV19 and TRBJ1-1, is as follows: DGGITQSPKYLFRKEGQNVTLSCEQNLNHDAMYWYRQDPGQGLRLIYYSQIVNDFQKGDIAEGYSVSREKKESFPLTVTSAQKNPTAFYLCASSRVKGVTEAFFGQGTRLTVV.

This clonotype showed up just a few times. The rearrangement uses TRBV24-1 and TRBJ2-7, with D possibly matching TRBD1 (6 bases). The DNA end favors TRBJ2-5, so the J call may be wrong. The CDR3 spans 13 residues. Germline V gene data show CDR1 as KGHDR and CDR2 as SFDVKD. The CDR3 loop reads CASSLQGSGTQYF. CDR3 nucleotides: TGTGCCAGCAGCTTACAGGGATCAGGGACCCAGTACTTC.

The rearrangement joins TRBV7-2 to TRBJ2-7; no firm D call. Looked up from germline, CDR1 is SGHTA and CDR2 is FQGNSA. V was shortened by 1 base and J by 2 bases, with 6 bases between the two germline ends. The CDR3 contains 13 residues. CDR3 in DNA: TGTGCCAGCAGCTTAGAGTGGGCCTACGAGCAGTACTTC. It specifies CASSLEWAYEQYF. Using reference TRBV7-2 and TRBJ2-7 for the parts outside the CDR3, the full variable domain is GAGVSQSPSNKVTEKGKDVELRCDPISGHTALYWYRQSLGQGLEFLIYFQGNSAPDKSGLPSDRFSAERTGGSVSTLTIQRTQQEDSAVYLCASSLEWAYEQYFGPGTRLTVT.

This rearrangement joins TRBV7-2 to TRBJ2-5; D might be TRBD1 or TRBD2, each matching 6 bases. Trimming shortened V by 6 bases and J by 4 bases, and 18 bases separated the two germline ends. The CDR3 extends over 15 amino acids. The germline CDR1 and CDR2 sequences are SGHTA and FQGNSA. In DNA, the CDR3 is TGTGCCAGCAGGATAAAGACAGGAGGGCTAGAGACCCAGTACTTC. As protein: CASRIKTGGLETQYF.

This chain uses TRBV6-2 or TRBV6-3 with TRBJ1-5, with 10 bases aligning to TRBD1. Trimming took 10 bases from V and 3 from J; bases not matched to a gene: 9. Looked up from germline, CDR1 is MNHEY and CDR2 is SVGEGT. The length of the CDR3 is 15 residues. In DNA, the CDR3 is TGTGCCACCGCGCTGGACAGGGGGTTCAATCAGCCCCAGCATTTT. Translated: CATALDRGFNQPQHF.

This clonotype came up many times. The rearrangement uses TRBV6-1 and TRBJ2-7, with TRBD1 identical over 10 bases. This CDR3 comprises 19 residues. Germline V gene data show CDR1 as MNHNS and CDR2 as SASEGT. The junction had 13 bases not matched to a gene; V was cut back by 0 bases and J by 2 bases. DNA for the CDR3: TGTGCCAGCAGTGAAGCGCGTACCCCCGGGACAGGGGACCCCTACGAGCAGTACTTC. Translated: CASSEARTPGTGDPYEQYF.

This clonotype was detected ten times or more. The V and J genes are TRBV6-5 and TRBJ1-1, with a tentative D call TRBD1 (5 bases). Germline V gives CDR1 MNHEY, CDR2 SVGAGI. The CDR3 totals 14 residues. Trimming stripped 4 bases from V and 1 base from J, with 10 bases between. CDR3 coding DNA: TGTGCCAGCAGTTCCCTAGACAGGAACACTGAAGCTTTCTTT. Its translation is CASSSLDRNTEAFF.

This clonotype was recorded at least ten times. This chain joins TRBV28 and TRBJ2-6, with 11 nucleotides matching TRBD1. The CDR3 contains 19 residues. Germline V lookup: CDR1 MDHEN, CDR2 SYDVKM. Trimming removed 3 bases from V and 0 bases from J; junction bases left unmatched: 7. CDR3 DNA sequence: TGTGCCAGCAGTTTCCCCTGGACAGGGGGCAGCTCTGGGGCCAACGTCCTGACTTTC. It yields the protein CASSFPWTGGSSGANVLTF.

The chain uses TRBV19 and TRBJ1-2; the match to TRBD1 covers 11 bases. The CDR3 totals 15 residues. The trim removed 6 bases at V and 8 bases at J, leaving 11 bases unmatched. The germline V gene encodes CDR1 LNHDA and CDR2 SQIVND (reference sequence). CDR3 residues: CASRHEGQGVFGYTF. In DNA form, the CDR3 reads TGTGCCAGTAGGCATGAGGGACAGGGGGTCTTCGGCTACACCTTC.

In regard to this clonotype: The junction and the germline gene differ at one end; a read error may be behind it. The chain recombines TRBV6-2 or TRBV6-3 with TRBJ1-5; D gene uncertain. The germline gives CDR1 MNHEY, CDR2 SVGEGT. This CDR3 spans 13 amino acids. The CDR3 DNA sequence: TGTGCCAGCAGTTTCTATACGGATCAGCCCCAGCCTTTT. It translates to CASSFYTDQPQPF.

This clonotype was seen a single time. The CDR3 DNA is TGTGCCTGGACTACAGGGCTACGGACTGAAGCTTTCTTT. It yields the protein CAWTTGLRTEAFF. J is TRBJ1-1 and V is TRBV30, with D perhaps TRBD1 (6 bases). The V end lost 4 bases, the J end lost 5 bases, and 14 bases lay between the germline ends. This CDR3 is built from 13 residues. Germline V CDR1 and CDR2: GTSNPN, SVGIG (reference sequence). Complete variable domain (other parts from reference TRBV30 and TRBJ1-1): SQTIHQWPATLVQPVGSPLSLECTVEGTSNPNLYWYRQAAGRGLQLLFYSVGIGQISSEVPQNLSASRPQDRQFILSSKKLLLSDSGFYLCAWTTGLRTEAFFGQGTRLTVV.

This clonotype was recorded only once. The chain joins TRBV19 to TRBJ1-1; D is unresolved. CDR3 length: 12 residues. The germline gives CDR1 LNHDA, CDR2 SQIVND (reference sequence). Trimming shortened V by 10 bases and J by 3 bases, and 12 bases separated the two germline ends. In DNA, the CDR3 is TGTGCCACCCTAAAGGGCTACACTGAAGCTTTCTTT. It encodes CATLKGYTEAFF.

The chain links TRBV19 to TRBJ1-2; D gene unclear. CDR1 and CDR2 from the germline V gene are LNHDA and SQIVND (reference sequence). Trimming shortened V by 6 bases and J by 0 bases, and 11 bases separated the two germline ends. This CDR3 is 14 amino acids long. CDR3 sequence (DNA): TGTGCCAGTAGACCCGTACGAGCTAACTATGGCTACACCTTC. Translation: CASRPVRANYGYTF.

This clonotype was seen many times. The chain joins TRBV27 to TRBJ2-7; 7 bases are a match to TRBD1. V lost 4 bases, J lost 4 bases, and 7 bases stayed unmatched. CDR3 length: 14 amino acids. Germline V gene lookup returns CDR1 MNHEY and CDR2 SMNVEV (reference sequence). The CDR3 loop is CASSYRGETYEQYF. CDR3 nucleotide sequence: TGTGCCAGCAGTTACAGGGGAGAGACTTACGAGCAGTACTTC.

The chain combines TRBV12-3 or TRBV12-4 with TRBJ1-5; D possibly corresponds to TRBD1 (5 bases). The CDR3 consists of 14 residues. Trimming shortened V by 6 bases and J by 4 bases, and 13 bases separated the two germline ends. The CDR3 DNA is TGTGCCAGCAGGGGAGGGGTTGGTAATCAGCCCCAGCATTTT. Protein product: CASRGGVGNQPQHF.

This clonotype occurred many times. The gene calls are TRBV12-3 or TRBV12-4 and TRBJ2-5; D possibly corresponds to TRBD2 (6 bases). With 6 bases removed from V and 7 bases from J, the gap between germline ends came to 9 bases. The CDR3 runs to 11 residues. Written as DNA, the CDR3 is TGTGCCAGCAGCTTTAGCGGGACCCAGTACTTC. This codes for CASSFSGTQYF.

This clonotype has at least ten counts. The gene calls are TRBV27 and TRBJ1-1; D perhaps matches TRBD1 (5 bases). In germline, CDR1 is MNHEY, CDR2 SMNVEV (reference sequence). The CDR3 contains 18 residues. Trimming took off 5 bases at V and 1 base at J, with 23 bases between the two ends. The DNA of the CDR3 is TGTGCCAGCAGTCCCTACGTAGGGGCAGCCCACGAGAACACTGAAGCTTTCTTT. Protein: CASSPYVGAAHENTEAFF.